This TCR beta chain came from a study of spatial heterogeneity in lung cancer. Time point noted: sample taken at primary tumor resection. In each case, whole RNA from tumor, nontumor lung or frozen PBMC was sequenced unsorted. CDR3 size: 14 residues. J gave up 2 bases and V 5 bases, and 7 bases lay outside the gene matches. The V gene's germline CDR1 is SQVTM and CDR2 ANQGSEA. TCRdb re-analysed the 5' RACE reads in MiXCR, keeping a single row per CDR3 protein. The sample has about 12,000 distinct CDR3 sequences; about 6% are singletons. Only one count was recorded for this clonotype. The sequence came from a male donor with early-stage non-small cell lung cancer. Source: normal lung tissue next to the tumor, taken at surgery. The chain employs TRBV29-1 and TRBJ2-7, with 9 bases that match TRBD1. In DNA, the CDR3 is TGCAGCGTTCAACCGGGACAGGGCGCCTACGAGCAGTACTTC. Translating it yields CSVQPGQGAYEQYF.